The 17 T cell receptor beta chains in this list originate from one sample, sequenced in a study of beta chain features in type 1 diabetes. cDNA synthesis used the whole RNA isolate, giving expressed TCRB sequences. Clones were sequenced by immunoSEQ multiplex PCR, and TCRdb holds only the in-frame ones, with some missing. The top ten clones hold 0.5% to 0.75% of a sample with over 150,000 clones, about 13% of them seen once. Sequenced sample: central memory CD4+ T cells from blood. These receptors were taken from a woman under 30 in good health.

This clone was seen only a few times. The chain combines TRBV2 with TRBJ1-2; D gene ambiguous. Germline V lookup: CDR1 SNHLY, CDR2 FYNNEI. Trimming pared 3 bases from V and 0 bases from J, leaving 8 bases between. The CDR3 has 14 amino acids. CDR3 sequence: CASSEMGANYGYTF. The CDR3 nucleotides are TGTGCCAGCAGTGAGATGGGAGCTAACTATGGCTACACCTTC.

This clone was observed a single time. The rearrangement links TRBV15 to TRBJ2-2, with 9 bases matching TRBD2. The CDR3 length is 18 residues. Per germline, CDR1 LNHNV and CDR2 YYDKDF (reference sequence). V trimming: 0 bases; J trimming: 8 bases; junction bases outside the gene matches: 13. The CDR3 region is CATSRDWGSGSPLGELFF. CDR3 bases: TGTGCCACCAGCAGAGATTGGGGTAGCGGGAGTCCCTTGGGGGAGCTGTTTTTT.

This clone was seen more than once but under ten times. The gene calls are TRBV11-2 and TRBJ1-2; D is possibly TRBD1 (6 bases). V dropped 5 bases and J dropped 4 bases, with 20 bases sitting between them. The CDR3 runs to 16 residues. Germline loops: CDR1 SGHAT, CDR2 FQNNGV. The CDR3 reads CASSQMAPTGPYGYTF. The CDR3 DNA reads TGTGCCAGCAGCCAAATGGCCCCCACAGGGCCCTATGGCTACACCTTC.

A few counts support this clone. V and J are TRBV2 and TRBJ2-7, with 7 bases that match TRBD1. CDR1 and CDR2 (germline): SNHLY, FYNNEI. The CDR3 extends over 13 amino acids. V lost 7 bases and J lost 2; bases outside the gene matches: 5. In nucleotides, the CDR3 is TGTGCCAGCAACCGACAGGGACCCTACGAGCAGTACTTC. It translates to CASNRQGPYEQYF.

This clone was seen only a few times. V usage is TRBV6-5 and J usage is TRBJ2-1; D call uncertain. The CDR3 sequence is 15 residues long. V was clipped by 2 bases and J by 0 bases, with 8 bases between them. Germline lookup yields CDR1 MNHEY and CDR2 SVGAGI. As DNA, the CDR3 is TGTGCCAGCAGTTACGTTGGCAGCTCCTACAATGAGCAGTTCTTC. It encodes CASSYVGSSYNEQFF.

This clone was picked up a small number of times. The genes are TRBV14 and TRBJ2-2; tentatively, D is TRBD1 (5 bases). This CDR3 has 16 amino acids. Trimming pared 1 base from V and 1 base from J, leaving 10 bases between. Germline CDR1 is SGHDN and CDR2 is FVKESK. CDR3 nucleotide sequence: TGTGCCAGCAGCCAAGTGCTAGGGGTGAACACCGGGGAGCTGTTTTTT. It encodes CASSQVLGVNTGELFF.

The chain employs TRBV28 and TRBJ1-2; TRBD1 is a possible D gene (5 bases). V was shortened by 5 bases and J by 2 bases, with 18 bases between the two germline ends. This CDR3 spans 16 amino acids. Germline-derived CDR1 and CDR2 are MDHEN and SYDVKM. CDR3 nucleotide sequence: TGTGCCAGCAGTCCCCCGGAGAGACGGGGGAACTATGGCTACACCTTC. This translates into CASSPPERRGNYGYTF.

This clone turned up a few times. J is TRBJ2-3 and V is TRBV11-2, with D perhaps TRBD2 (5 bases). Germline CDR1 and CDR2: SGHAT and FQNNGV. CDR3 size: 15 residues. The V gene lost 5 bases and the J gene lost 5 bases, with 17 bases spanning the gap. CDR3 coding DNA: TGTGCCAGCAGCACCAAACGGACCCGGGGAGATACGCAGTATTTT. Amino acids: CASSTKRTRGDTQYF.

Only a few counts were recorded for this clone. The chain couples TRBV5-6 to TRBJ2-2, with D perhaps matching TRBD2 (7 bases). V lost 3 bases, J lost 4 bases, and 13 bases lay in between. The CDR3 runs 15 residues. The germline V gene encodes CDR1 SGHDT and CDR2 YYEEEE. In DNA, the CDR3 is TGTGCCAGCAGCTCAGCGGGACATCCCACCGGGGAGCTGTTTTTT. This translates into CASSSAGHPTGELFF.

V is TRBV7-2 and J is TRBJ1-1; no firm D call. From germline, CDR1 is SGHTA and CDR2 FQGNSA. Trimming left V 1 base short and J 0 bases short, with 9 bases between. The CDR3 extends over 15 amino acids. CDR3 protein: CASSLVPTMNTEAFF. CDR3 bases: TGTGCCAGCAGCTTAGTACCGACAATGAACACTGAAGCTTTCTTT. Based on the CDR3 plus reference TRBV7-2 and TRBJ1-1, the full variable domain is GAGVSQSPSNKVTEKGKDVELRCDPISGHTALYWYRQSLGQGLEFLIYFQGNSAPDKSGLPSDRFSAERTGGSVSTLTIQRTQQEDSAVYLCASSLVPTMNTEAFFGQGTRLTVV.

This clone was seen more than once but under ten times. The V call is TRBV11-2, the J call TRBJ1-2; 7 nucleotides align to TRBD1. The CDR3 covers 13 residues. V gave up 1 base and J gave up 7 bases; unmatched junction bases: 3. The germline V gene has CDR1 SGHAT and CDR2 FQNNGV. The chain's CDR3 is CASSLGDRGGYTF. DNA for the CDR3: TGTGCCAGCAGCTTAGGGGACAGAGGTGGCTACACCTTC.

This clone has more than one count but fewer than ten. This chain links TRBV5-6 with TRBJ2-3; D may be TRBD2 (5 bases). This CDR3 is 13 amino acids long. Germline assignment: CDR1 SGHDT and CDR2 YYEEEE. The V gene lost 2 bases and the J gene lost 2 bases, with 6 bases spanning the gap. CDR3 protein: CASSFGITDTQYF. Written as DNA, the CDR3 is TGTGCCAGCAGCTTCGGGATCACAGATACGCAGTATTTT.

The chain has TRBV7-2 and TRBJ2-5; tentatively, D is TRBD1 (6 bases). The tail of the sequence fits TRBJ2-7 better, so the J call may be wrong. The germline V gene encodes CDR1 SGHTA and CDR2 FQGNSA. CDR3 length equals 16 residues. In DNA, the CDR3 is TGTGCCAGCAGCTTAGCGGCAGCAGGGGTGGCCTACGAGCAGTACTTC. This encodes CASSLAAAGVAYEQYF.

This clone was counted only a few times. CDR3 protein: CAWKGLTSGNTIYF. The CDR3 bases are TGTGCCTGGAAGGGGCTGACCTCTGGAAACACCATATATTTT. The rearrangement joins TRBV30 to TRBJ1-3, with D possibly being TRBD1 (5 bases). Trimming removed 4 bases at V and 0 bases at J, with 10 bases between. The CDR3 is made up of 14 amino acids. The germline V gene has CDR1 GTSNPN and CDR2 SVGIG (reference sequence).

This sequence joins TRBV7-2 and TRBJ1-2; D is unresolved. Germline lookup yields CDR1 SGHTA and CDR2 FQGNSA. The V gene lost 1 base and the J gene lost 4 bases, with 7 bases spanning the gap. The CDR3 runs 13 residues. CDR3 in DNA: TGTGCCAGCAGCTTAGACCCGGTCTATGGCTACACCTTC. The encoded protein is CASSLDPVYGYTF.

In this sample, this clone turned up a few times. This CDR3 reads CASSLVHIGEGWFF. CDR3 nucleotides: TGTGCCAGCAGCTTAGTACATATAGGGGAAGGGTGGTTCTTC. J is TRBJ2-1 and V is TRBV7-3; D might be TRBD1 (5 bases). This CDR3 spans 14 amino acids. CDR1 is SGHTA and CDR2 is FQGTGA in the germline V gene. With 2 bases removed from V and 15 bases from J, the gap between germline ends came to 20 bases.

The sample holds a few counts of this clone. A junction boundary mismatches the germline segment, possibly from a read error. Within the sample, other DNA sequences also encode this same CDR3. The chain carries TRBV4-1 and TRBJ1-2; the D gene is possibly TRBD1 (6 bases). The CDR3 extends over 16 amino acids. Germline V gene lookup returns CDR1 MGHRA and CDR2 YSYEKL. CDR3 in amino acids: CASSQMAPTGPYGYTF. The CDR3 DNA is TGTGCCAGCAGCCAAATGGCCCCCACAGGGCCCTATGGCTACACCTTC.